The clone carrying this T cell receptor beta chain was seen repeatedly, ten times or more. Its antigen is unknown. This record comes from a study of spatial heterogeneity in lung cancer. Study-wide background: The average count in raw reads for each unique TCR and UMI combination exceeded 9.5 appearances.

Points from the study as a whole: Expanded tumor TCRs that were ubiquitous appeared in blood more at resection than follow-up.

CDR1 is SGHNT and CDR2 is YYREEE in the germline V gene (reference sequence). Trimming stripped 4 bases from V and 2 bases from J, with 18 bases between. This CDR3 spans 16 amino acids. Time point defined: sample taken at primary tumor resection. The authors sequenced whole RNA from tumor, nontumor lung or frozen PBMC without sorting. Donors were around 70 untreated early-stage non-small cell lung cancer patients. TCRdb redid the calling of the 5' RACE reads with MiXCR, one entry per CDR3 protein. The data show about 23,000 distinct CDR3 sequences, with 4.5% to 5.5% seen just once and 4.5% to 6.5% held by the top ten.

The clonotype was recovered from a male donor with early-stage non-small cell lung cancer. The sequences come from PBMCs, collected at surgery. The V call is TRBV5-4, the J call TRBJ2-5, with D unresolved. The CDR3 loop reads CASSPMGSASQETQYF. CDR3 nucleotide sequence: TGTGCCAGCAGCCCAATGGGGTCAGCGTCTCAAGAGACCCAGTACTTC.